Shown below are 20 T cell receptor beta chains from a single sample sequenced in a study of cytomegalovirus exposure and HLA in healthy donors. PCR amplification relied on 60 Vbeta primers (plus 13 Jbeta primers). The protocol was immunoSEQ multiplex PCR, while the TCRdb copy is restricted to in-frame clones and leaves out a portion. Of around 95,000 clones detected, about 75% appear once; the ten largest clones hold roughly a tenth. The source material was PBMCs. The source is a man in his thirties or forties in good health and CMV-seropositive.

The chain has TRBV7-2 and TRBJ2-6; D gene uncertain. V was pared by 5 bases and J by 0 bases, with 14 bases between. Germline V gives CDR1 SGHTA, CDR2 FQGNSA. The CDR3 has 17 amino acids. The CDR3 region is CASSIRRLDSGANVLTF. The CDR3 region has the DNA TGTGCCAGCAGCATTCGTAGACTCGACTCTGGGGCCAACGTCCTGACTTTC.

The chain combines TRBV7-8 with TRBJ1-1; no reliable D call. Germline lookup yields CDR1 SGHVS and CDR2 FQNEAQ. Trimming shortened V by 5 bases and J by 2 bases, and 9 bases separated the two germline ends. CDR3 length: 13 amino acids. The DNA of the CDR3 is TGTGCCAGCAGCACTAACCTTAACACTGAAGCTTTCTTT. Amino acids: CASSTNLNTEAFF.

The chain uses TRBV23-1 and TRBJ1-2, with 7 nucleotides matching TRBD1. TRBV23-1 is an ORF, and what it does is uncertain. Trimming at V came to 0 bases and at J to 4 bases, leaving 11 bases not matched to a gene. The length of the CDR3 is 17 residues. The CDR3 here is CASSQSRGQPQFYGYTF. The DNA of the CDR3 is TGCGCCAGCAGTCAATCGAGGGGGCAGCCTCAATTCTATGGCTACACCTTC.

V gene TRBV7-6 combines with J gene TRBJ2-7, with 12 bases aligning to TRBD1. The ends lost 5 bases at V and 6 bases at J; junction bases unmatched: 8. Per the germline V gene, CDR1 is SGHVS and CDR2 is FNYEAQ. CDR3 length equals 15 residues. The DNA for the CDR3 is TGTGCCAGCAGCCCAGCCGGGACAGGGGGCCTCGAGCAGTACTTC. It translates to CASSPAGTGGLEQYF. Filled out from reference TRBV7-6 and TRBJ2-7, the complete variable domain reads GAGVSQSPRYKVTKRGQDVALRCDPISGHVSLYWYRQALGQGPEFLTYFNYEAQQDKSGLPNDRFSAERPEGSISTLTIQRTEQRDSAMYRCASSPAGTGGLEQYFGPGTRLTVT.

The chain uses TRBV27 and TRBJ1-2; 10 bases map to TRBD1. Losses at the gene ends were 0 bases for V and 4 bases for J; bases not matched to a gene: 5. The CDR3 consists of 16 residues. Germline assignment: CDR1 MNHEY and CDR2 SMNVEV (reference sequence). CDR3 amino acids: CASSLSRQGAAYGYTF. CDR3 in DNA: TGTGCCAGCAGTTTATCCCGACAGGGGGCGGCCTATGGCTACACCTTC.

The chain carries TRBV28 and TRBJ2-7; tentatively, D is TRBD1 (6 bases). Germline CDR1 is MDHEN and CDR2 is SYDVKM. The V gene lost 6 bases and the J gene lost 2 bases, with 14 bases spanning the gap. This CDR3 spans 14 amino acids. CDR3: CASSLQGRTYEQYF. CDR3 coding DNA: TGTGCCAGCAGCCTACAGGGAAGGACCTACGAGCAGTACTTC.

The rearrangement links TRBV6-6 to TRBJ2-7; a weak D match, TRBD2 (6 bases). The CDR3 covers 15 residues. Germline V lookup: CDR1 MNHNY, CDR2 SVGAGI (reference sequence). V was trimmed by 6 bases and J by 2 bases, leaving 17 bases between them. CDR3 amino acids: CASSPGPGEAYEQYF. Written as DNA, the CDR3 is TGTGCCAGCAGCCCGGGACCCGGGGAGGCCTACGAGCAGTACTTC.

The rearrangement joins TRBV4-1 to TRBJ2-2; TRBD1 matches at 7 bases. The CDR3 totals 17 residues. With 4 bases clipped from V and 4 bases from J, the junction kept 12 bases outside the gene matches. Germline-derived CDR1 and CDR2 are MGHRA and YSYEKL. In DNA form, the CDR3 reads TGCGCCAGCAGCCGGCACCCGCCGGGACAGACCACCGGGGAGCTGTTTTTT. This codes for CASSRHPPGQTTGELFF.

The CDR3 coding sequence is TGTGCCAGCAGTGAAGAGCGGGGGCGGGCAGATACGCAGTATTTT. Translated: CASSEERGRADTQYF. The gene calls are TRBV6-1 and TRBJ2-3, with 8 positions matching TRBD2. Germline CDR1 is MNHNS and CDR2 is SASEGT. V lost 1 base to trimming and J lost 4 bases; unmatched junction nucleotides: 4. There are 15 residues in the CDR3.

The chain joins TRBV30 to TRBJ1-1; D possibly corresponds to TRBD1 (6 bases). This CDR3 comprises 16 residues. Germline V CDR1 and CDR2: GTSNPN, SVGIG (reference sequence). The V and J ends lost 4 bases and 4 bases respectively, with 22 bases between them. CDR3 amino acids: CAWIPGARGWSTEAFF. CDR3 coding DNA: TGTGCCTGGATTCCAGGGGCCCGGGGATGGAGCACTGAAGCTTTCTTT.

This chain links TRBV29-1 with TRBJ2-7, with D possibly matching TRBD1 (7 bases). The CDR3 totals 15 residues. CDR1 and CDR2 from the germline V gene are SQVTM and ANQGSEA. V was clipped by 4 bases and J by 0 bases, with 16 bases between them. For the CDR3, the DNA is TGCAGCGTTGTTAGGAGGGACAGAAGCTCCTACGAGCAGTACTTC. Translating it yields CSVVRRDRSSYEQYF.

The rearrangement joins TRBV4-1 to TRBJ2-7, with no clear D. The V and J ends lost 5 bases and 0 bases respectively, with 20 bases between them. The CDR3 sequence is 17 residues long. In germline, CDR1 is MGHRA, CDR2 YSYEKL. CDR3 amino acids: CASSKQATAGRSYEQYF. In nucleotides, the CDR3 is TGCGCCAGCAGCAAACAAGCAACGGCAGGCCGCTCCTACGAGCAGTACTTC.

The rearrangement joins TRBV6-5 to TRBJ2-3, with a tentative D call TRBD2 (6 bases). V lost 0 bases to trimming and J lost 4 bases, with 8 bases between them. The germline V gene has CDR1 MNHEY and CDR2 SVGAGI. The CDR3 length is 14 residues. The CDR3 loop is CASSYSGGADTQYF. The CDR3 DNA reads as TGTGCCAGCAGTTACTCTGGCGGGGCAGATACGCAGTATTTT.

The chain joins TRBV20-1 to TRBJ2-3, with no clear D. With 6 bases removed from V and 5 bases from J, the gap between germline ends came to 9 bases. Germline CDR1 reads DFQATT; CDR2 reads SNEGSKA (reference sequence). The CDR3 is 11 amino acids. In nucleotides, the CDR3 is TGCAGTGCACTTTTACGAGATACGCAGTATTTT. Translating gives CSALLRDTQYF.

This clone came up once. The rearrangement joins TRBV27 to TRBJ1-6; unclear D gene. CDR3 length: 14 residues. V lost 5 bases to trimming and J lost 7 bases, with 12 bases between them. The germline gives CDR1 MNHEY, CDR2 SMNVEV (reference sequence). The CDR3 protein is CASSPSFRNSPLHF. CDR3 DNA sequence: TGTGCCAGCAGTCCTTCTTTCAGGAATTCACCCCTCCACTTT.

This clone has just a few counts. The V call is TRBV9, the J call TRBJ2-7; 9 bases map to TRBD2. The CDR3 runs 15 residues. CDR1 is SGDLS and CDR2 is YYNGEE in the germline V gene. V was pared by 3 bases and J by 4 bases, with 8 bases of the junction left unmatched. The CDR3 DNA reads as TGTGCCAGCAGCGCGATAGCGGGGGAAGTGTACGAGCAGTACTTC. It is translated as CASSAIAGEVYEQYF.

This clone appeared a single time. The chain recombines TRBV19 with TRBJ2-1; 12 positions agree with TRBD2. CDR3 length equals 13 residues. Germline values: CDR1 LNHDA, CDR2 SQIVND (reference sequence). V shed 9 bases, J shed 6 bases, and the junction held 3 bases outside the gene matches. Here the CDR3 reads CASRLAGVNEQFF. CDR3 bases: TGTGCCAGCCGACTAGCGGGGGTCAATGAGCAGTTCTTC.

The chain recombines TRBV9 with TRBJ1-2; D remains unclear. CDR1 and CDR2 from the germline V gene are SGDLS and YYNGEE. The CDR3 is made up of 14 amino acids. The V and J ends lost 0 bases and 2 bases respectively, with 8 bases between them. The CDR3 region has the DNA TGTGCCAGCAGCGTAGACATCACCAACTATGGCTACACCTTC. The encoded protein is CASSVDITNYGYTF.

This clone was observed a single time. The CDR3 coding sequence is TGTGCCAGCAGTGACCCATACGGGAAGCAGGGAAACACCATATATTTT. Its protein is CASSDPYGKQGNTIYF. The V and J genes are TRBV6-4 and TRBJ1-3, with D uncertain. The germline V gene has CDR1 MRHNA and CDR2 SNTAGT. The CDR3 sequence is 16 residues long. V lost 2 bases, J lost 4 bases, and 15 bases lay in between.

This chain joins TRBV2 and TRBJ2-7, with 10 nucleotides matching TRBD1. Germline V gene sequence: CDR1 SNHLY, CDR2 FYNNEI. After removal of 6 bases from V and 2 bases from J, the junction contained 7 bases not matched to a gene. This CDR3 is built from 15 residues. DNA for the CDR3: TGTGCCAGCAGATTTGGACAGGGGGTTACCTACGAGCAGTACTTC. It specifies CASRFGQGVTYEQYF.